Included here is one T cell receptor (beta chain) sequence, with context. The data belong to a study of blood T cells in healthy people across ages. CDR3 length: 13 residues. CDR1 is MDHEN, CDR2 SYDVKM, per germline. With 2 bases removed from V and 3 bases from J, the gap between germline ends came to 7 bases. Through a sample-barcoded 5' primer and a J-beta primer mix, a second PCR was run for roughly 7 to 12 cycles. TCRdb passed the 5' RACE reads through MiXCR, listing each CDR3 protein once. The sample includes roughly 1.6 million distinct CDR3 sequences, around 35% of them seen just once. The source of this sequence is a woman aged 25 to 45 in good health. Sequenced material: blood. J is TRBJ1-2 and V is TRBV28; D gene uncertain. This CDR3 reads CASSLKGYYGYTF. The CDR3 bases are TGTGCCAGCAGTTTAAAGGGTTACTATGGCTACACCTTC.